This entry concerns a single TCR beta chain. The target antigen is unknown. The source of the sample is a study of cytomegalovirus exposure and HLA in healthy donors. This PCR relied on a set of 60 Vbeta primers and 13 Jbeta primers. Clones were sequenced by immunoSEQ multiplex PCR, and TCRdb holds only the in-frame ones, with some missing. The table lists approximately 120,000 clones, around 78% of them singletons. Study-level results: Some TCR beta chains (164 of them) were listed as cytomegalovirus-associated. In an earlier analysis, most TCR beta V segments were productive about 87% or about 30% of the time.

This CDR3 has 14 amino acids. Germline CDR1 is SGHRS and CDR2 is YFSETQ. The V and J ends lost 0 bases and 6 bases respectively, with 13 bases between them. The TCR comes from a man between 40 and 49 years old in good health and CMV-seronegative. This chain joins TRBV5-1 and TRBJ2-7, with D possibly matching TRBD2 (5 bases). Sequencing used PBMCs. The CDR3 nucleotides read TGCGCCAGCAGCTTGGCGGTCGGGGTAGGCGAGCAGTACTTC. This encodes CASSLAVGVGEQYF.